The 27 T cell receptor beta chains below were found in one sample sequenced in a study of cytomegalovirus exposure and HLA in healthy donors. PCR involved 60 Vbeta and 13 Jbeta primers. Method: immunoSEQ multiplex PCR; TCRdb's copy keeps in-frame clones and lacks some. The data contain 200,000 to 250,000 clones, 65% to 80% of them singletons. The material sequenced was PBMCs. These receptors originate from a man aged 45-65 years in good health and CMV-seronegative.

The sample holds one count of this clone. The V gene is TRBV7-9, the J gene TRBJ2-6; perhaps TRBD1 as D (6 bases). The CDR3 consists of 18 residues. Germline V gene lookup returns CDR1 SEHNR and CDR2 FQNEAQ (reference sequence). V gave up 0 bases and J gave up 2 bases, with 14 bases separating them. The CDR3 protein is CASSLAGALRPGANVLTF. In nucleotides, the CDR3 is TGTGCCAGCAGCTTAGCGGGGGCGCTTCGTCCTGGGGCCAACGTCCTGACTTTC.

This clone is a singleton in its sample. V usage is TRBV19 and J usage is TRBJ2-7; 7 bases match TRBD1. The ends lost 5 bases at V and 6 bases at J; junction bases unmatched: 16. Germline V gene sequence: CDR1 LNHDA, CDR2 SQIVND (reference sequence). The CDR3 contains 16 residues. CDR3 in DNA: TGTGCCAGTAGTCCCCTCGAGGGGGCGCGAGGTGGCGAGCAGTACTTC. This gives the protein CASSPLEGARGGEQYF.

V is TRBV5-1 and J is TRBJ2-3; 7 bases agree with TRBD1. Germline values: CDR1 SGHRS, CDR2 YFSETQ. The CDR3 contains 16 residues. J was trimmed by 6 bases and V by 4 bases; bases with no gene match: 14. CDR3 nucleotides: TGCGCCAGCAGCCCAAAATACAATACAGGGGTCGATACGCAGTATTTT. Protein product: CASSPKYNTGVDTQYF.

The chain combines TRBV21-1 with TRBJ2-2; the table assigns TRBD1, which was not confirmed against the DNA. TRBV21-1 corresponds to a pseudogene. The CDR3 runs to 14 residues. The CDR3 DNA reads TGTGCCAGCACCTTCGGACAGGCCACCGGGGAGCTGTTTTTT. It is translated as CASTFGQATGELFF.

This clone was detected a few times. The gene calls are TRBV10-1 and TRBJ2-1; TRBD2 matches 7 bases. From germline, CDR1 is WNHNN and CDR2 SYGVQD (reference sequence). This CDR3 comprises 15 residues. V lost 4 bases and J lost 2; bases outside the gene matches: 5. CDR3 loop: CASSAASGTYNEQFF. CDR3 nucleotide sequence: TGCGCCAGCAGTGCGGCTAGCGGAACCTACAATGAGCAGTTCTTC.

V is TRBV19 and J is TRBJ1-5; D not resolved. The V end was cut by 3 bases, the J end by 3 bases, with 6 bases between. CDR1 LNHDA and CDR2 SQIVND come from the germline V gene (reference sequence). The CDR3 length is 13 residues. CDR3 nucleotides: TGTGCCAGTAGTATTCAGAACAATCAGCCCCAGCATTTT. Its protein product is CASSIQNNQPQHF.

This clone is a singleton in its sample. CDR3 in amino acids: CASGTGKRDTQYF. The CDR3 nucleotides are TGTGCCAGCGGGACAGGGAAACGGGATACGCAGTATTTT. The chain employs TRBV28 and TRBJ2-3; 9 bases align to TRBD1. With 8 bases clipped from V and 6 bases from J, the junction kept 6 bases outside the gene matches. The CDR3 consists of 13 residues. Germline V gives CDR1 MDHEN, CDR2 SYDVKM.

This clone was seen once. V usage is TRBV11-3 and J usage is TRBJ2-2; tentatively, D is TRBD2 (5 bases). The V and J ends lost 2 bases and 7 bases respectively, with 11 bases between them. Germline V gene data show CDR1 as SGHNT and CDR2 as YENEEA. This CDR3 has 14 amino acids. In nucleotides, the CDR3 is TGTGCCAGCAGCTTATCGAGGGCGGGCGGGGAGCTGTTTTTT. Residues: CASSLSRAGGELFF.

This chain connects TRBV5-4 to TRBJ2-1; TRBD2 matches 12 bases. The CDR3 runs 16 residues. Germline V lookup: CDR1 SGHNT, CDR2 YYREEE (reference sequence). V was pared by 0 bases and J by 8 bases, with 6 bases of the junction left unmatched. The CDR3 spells CASSLDATSGSHEQFF. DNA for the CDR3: TGTGCCAGCAGCTTGGATGCGACTAGCGGGAGCCATGAGCAGTTCTTC.

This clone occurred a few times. The CDR3 sequence: CASSRGQGATNEKLFF. The CDR3, as DNA: TGTGCCAGCAGCCGCGGACAGGGGGCTACTAATGAAAAACTGTTTTTT. The chain combines TRBV9 with TRBJ1-4; 11 positions match TRBD1. V trimming: 4 bases; J trimming: 2 bases; junction bases outside the gene matches: 4. This CDR3 has 16 residues. Per germline, CDR1 SGDLS and CDR2 YYNGEE.

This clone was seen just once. The CDR3 DNA reads as TGTGCCAGCAGCAAGAGGGTAGCGGGAGGGGGAGAGACCCAGTACTTC. Amino acid sequence: CASSKRVAGGGETQYF. V and J are TRBV7-2 and TRBJ2-5; 11 nucleotides align to TRBD2. From germline, CDR1 is SGHTA and CDR2 FQGNSA. V gave up 5 bases and J gave up 4 bases; unmatched junction bases: 9. The CDR3 is 16 residues long.

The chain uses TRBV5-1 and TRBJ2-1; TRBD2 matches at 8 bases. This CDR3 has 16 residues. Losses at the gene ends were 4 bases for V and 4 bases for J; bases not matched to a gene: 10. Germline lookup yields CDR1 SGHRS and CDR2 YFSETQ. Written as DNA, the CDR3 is TGCGCCAGCAGCCACCCAGCGGGAGTCCCTTACAATGAGCAGTTCTTC. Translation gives CASSHPAGVPYNEQFF. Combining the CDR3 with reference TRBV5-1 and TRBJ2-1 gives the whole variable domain KAGVTQTPRYLIKTRGQQVTLSCSPISGHRSVSWYQQTPGQGLQFLFEYFSETQRNKGNFPGRFSGRQFSNSRSEMNVSTLELGDSALYLCASSHPAGVPYNEQFFGPGTRLTVL.

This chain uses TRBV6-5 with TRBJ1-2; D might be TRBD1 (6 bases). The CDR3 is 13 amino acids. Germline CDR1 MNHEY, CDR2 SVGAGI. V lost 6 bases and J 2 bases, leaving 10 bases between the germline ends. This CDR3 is CASRTGQNYGYTF. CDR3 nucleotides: TGTGCCAGCAGAACTGGACAGAACTATGGCTACACCTTC.

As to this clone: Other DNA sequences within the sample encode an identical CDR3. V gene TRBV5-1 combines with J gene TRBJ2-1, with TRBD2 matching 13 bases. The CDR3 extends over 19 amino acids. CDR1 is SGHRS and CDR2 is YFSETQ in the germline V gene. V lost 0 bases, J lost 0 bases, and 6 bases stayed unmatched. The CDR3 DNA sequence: TGCGCCAGCAGCTTGGGACTAGCGGGAGGCCCAAGCTCCTACAATGAGCAGTTCTTC. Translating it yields CASSLGLAGGPSSYNEQFF.

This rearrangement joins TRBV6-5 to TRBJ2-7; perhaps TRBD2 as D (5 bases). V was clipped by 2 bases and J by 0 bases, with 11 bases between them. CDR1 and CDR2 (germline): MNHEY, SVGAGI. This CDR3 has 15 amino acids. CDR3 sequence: CASSYRGLSSYEQYF. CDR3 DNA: TGTGCCAGCAGTTACCGGGGTTTATCCTCCTACGAGCAGTACTTC.

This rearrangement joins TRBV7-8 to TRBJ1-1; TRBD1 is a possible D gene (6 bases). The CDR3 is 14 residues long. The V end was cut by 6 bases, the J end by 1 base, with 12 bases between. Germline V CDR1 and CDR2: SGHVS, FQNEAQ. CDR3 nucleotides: TGTGCCAGCAGTTTCGTACAGGGGAACACTGAAGCTTTCTTT. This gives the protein CASSFVQGNTEAFF.

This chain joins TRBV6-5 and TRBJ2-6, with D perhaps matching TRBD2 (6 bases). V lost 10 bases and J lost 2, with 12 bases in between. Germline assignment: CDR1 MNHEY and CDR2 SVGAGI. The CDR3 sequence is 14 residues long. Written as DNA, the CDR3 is TGTGCCACCAAAGGGGAGGCTGGGGCCAACGTCCTGACTTTC. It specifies CATKGEAGANVLTF.

The CDR3 sequence: CAEDREASYEQYF. The CDR3 DNA sequence: TGTGCCGAGGACAGGGAGGCTTCCTACGAGCAGTACTTC. The genes are TRBV19 and TRBJ2-7, with 8 nucleotides matching TRBD1. J was trimmed by 1 base and V by 11 bases; bases with no gene match: 7. Germline V gives CDR1 LNHDA, CDR2 SQIVND (reference sequence). The CDR3 contains 13 residues. Based on the CDR3 plus reference TRBV19 and TRBJ2-7, the full variable domain is DGGITQSPKYLFRKEGQNVTLSCEQNLNHDAMYWYRQDPGQGLRLIYYSQIVNDFQKGDIAEGYSVSREKKESFPLTVTSAQKNPTAFYLCAEDREASYEQYFGPGTRLTVT.

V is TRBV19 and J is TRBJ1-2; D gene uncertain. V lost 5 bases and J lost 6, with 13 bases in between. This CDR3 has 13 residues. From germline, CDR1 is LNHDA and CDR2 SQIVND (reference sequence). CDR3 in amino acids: CASSVGKDHGYTF. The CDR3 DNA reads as TGTGCCAGTAGTGTCGGGAAGGACCATGGCTACACCTTC.

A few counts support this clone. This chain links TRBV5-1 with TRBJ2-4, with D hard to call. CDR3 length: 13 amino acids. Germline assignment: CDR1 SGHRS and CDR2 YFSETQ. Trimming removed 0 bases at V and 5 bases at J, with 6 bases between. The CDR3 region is CASSLAQQNIQYF. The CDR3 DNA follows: TGCGCCAGCAGCTTGGCACAGCAAAACATTCAGTACTTC.

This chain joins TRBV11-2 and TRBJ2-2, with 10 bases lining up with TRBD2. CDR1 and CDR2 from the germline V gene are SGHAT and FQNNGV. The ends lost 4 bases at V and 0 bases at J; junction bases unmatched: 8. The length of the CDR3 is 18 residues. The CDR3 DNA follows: TGTGCCAGCAGCTCCCCGGGACTAGCGTTTACGAACACCGGGGAGCTGTTTTTT. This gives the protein CASSSPGLAFTNTGELFF.

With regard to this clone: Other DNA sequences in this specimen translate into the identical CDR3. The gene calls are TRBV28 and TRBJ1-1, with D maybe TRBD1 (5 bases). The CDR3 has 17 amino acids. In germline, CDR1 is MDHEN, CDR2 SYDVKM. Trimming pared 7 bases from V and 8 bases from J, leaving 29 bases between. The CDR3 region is CASIPPAGLVGGSEAFF. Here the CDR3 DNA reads TGTGCCAGCATCCCTCCGGCAGGGCTTGTTGGGGGGTCAGAAGCTTTCTTT.

As DNA, the CDR3 is TGTGCCAGCAGCGTAGGAGGACTAGCGGGAGGGCCCGGGACCGGGGAGCTGTTTTTT. It translates to CASSVGGLAGGPGTGELFF. The chain employs TRBV9 and TRBJ2-2; TRBD2 matches 15 bases. Germline values: CDR1 SGDLS, CDR2 YYNGEE. Unmatched junction bases numbered 8, after V lost 0 bases and J lost 5 bases. CDR3 length equals 19 residues.

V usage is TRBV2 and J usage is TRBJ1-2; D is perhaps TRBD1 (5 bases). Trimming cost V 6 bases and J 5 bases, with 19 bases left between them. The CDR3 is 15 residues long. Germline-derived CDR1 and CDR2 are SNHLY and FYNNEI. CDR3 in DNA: TGTGCCAGCAGCCAAGATCGGGGGTCGCAGTATGGCTACACCTTC. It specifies CASSQDRGSQYGYTF. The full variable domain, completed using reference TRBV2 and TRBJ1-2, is EPEVTQTPSHQVTQMGQEVILRCVPISNHLYFYWYRQILGQKVEFLVSFYNNEISEKSEIFDDQFSVERPDGSNFTLKIRSTKLEDSAMYFCASSQDRGSQYGYTFGSGTRLTVV.

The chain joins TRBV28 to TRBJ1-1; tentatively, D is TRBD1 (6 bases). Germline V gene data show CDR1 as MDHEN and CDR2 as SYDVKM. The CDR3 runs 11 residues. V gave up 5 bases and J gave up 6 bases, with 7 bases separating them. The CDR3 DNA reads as TGTGCCAGCAGTGACAGGTCTGAAGCTTTCTTT. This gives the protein CASSDRSEAFF.

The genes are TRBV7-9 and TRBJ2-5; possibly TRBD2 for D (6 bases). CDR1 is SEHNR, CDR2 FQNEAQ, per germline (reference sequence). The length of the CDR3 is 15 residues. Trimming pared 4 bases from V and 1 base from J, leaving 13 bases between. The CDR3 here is CASSSYAGLQETQYF. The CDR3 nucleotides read TGTGCCAGCAGCTCCTATGCGGGACTCCAAGAGACCCAGTACTTC.

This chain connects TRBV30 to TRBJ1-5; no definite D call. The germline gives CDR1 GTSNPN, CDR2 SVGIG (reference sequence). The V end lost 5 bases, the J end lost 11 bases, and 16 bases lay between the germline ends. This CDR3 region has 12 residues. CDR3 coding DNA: TGTGCCTGGGGAGACGGTCCCGGGGCCCAGCATTTT. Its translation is CAWGDGPGAQHF.